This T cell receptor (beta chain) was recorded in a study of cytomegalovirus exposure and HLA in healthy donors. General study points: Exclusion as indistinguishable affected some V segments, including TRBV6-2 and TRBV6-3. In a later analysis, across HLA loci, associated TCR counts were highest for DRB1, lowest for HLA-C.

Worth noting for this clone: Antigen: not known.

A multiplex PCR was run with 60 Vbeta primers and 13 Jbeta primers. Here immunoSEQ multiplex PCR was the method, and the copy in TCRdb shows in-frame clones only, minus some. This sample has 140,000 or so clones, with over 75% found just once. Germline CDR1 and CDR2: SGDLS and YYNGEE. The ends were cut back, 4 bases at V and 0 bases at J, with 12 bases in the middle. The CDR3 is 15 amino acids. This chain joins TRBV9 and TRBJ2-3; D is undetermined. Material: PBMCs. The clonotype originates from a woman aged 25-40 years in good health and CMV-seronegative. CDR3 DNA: TGTGCCAGCAGCCAAACTCCCGCCAGCACAGATACGCAGTATTTT. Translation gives CASSQTPASTDTQYF. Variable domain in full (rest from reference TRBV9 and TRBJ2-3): DSGVTQTPKHLITATGQRVTLRCSPRSGDLSVYWYQQSLDQGLQFLIQYYNGEERAKGNILERFSAQQFPDLHSELNLSSLELGDSALYFCASSQTPASTDTQYFGPGTRLTVL.